One sample yielded the 6 T cell receptor beta chains listed below, sequenced in a study of cytotoxic CD8 clonotypes in ibrutinib-treated CLL. Using immunoSEQ multiplex PCR, the repertoire was profiled, and TCRdb retains in-frame clones only, with some absent. The sample includes some 200,000 clones, roughly 77% of them seen just once. The starting material was PBMCs, obtained after 12 months of ibrutinib treatment. The source is a human donor with chronic lymphocytic leukemia.

The chain couples TRBV7-6 to TRBJ2-1; TRBD2 matches at 10 bases. The CDR3 contains 16 residues. V was clipped by 4 bases and J by 4 bases; unmatched bases: 7. Germline assignment: CDR1 SGHVS and CDR2 FNYEAQ. CDR3 in amino acids: CASSSILAGAYNEQFF. In nucleotides, the CDR3 is TGTGCCAGCAGCTCTATTCTAGCGGGAGCGTACAATGAGCAGTTCTTC.

This clone was observed a handful of times. The rearrangement joins TRBV7-2 to TRBJ2-1; 8 bases match TRBD2. The trim removed 1 base at V and 6 bases at J, leaving 5 bases unmatched. CDR3 length: 15 amino acids. Per germline, CDR1 SGHTA and CDR2 FQGNSA. CDR3 DNA sequence: TGTGCCAGCAGCTTAGGGACTAGCAGTATCAATGAGCAGTTCTTC. Translation: CASSLGTSSINEQFF.

This clone was seen only once. The V call is TRBV18, the J call TRBJ2-7; D uncertain. This CDR3 is built from 14 residues. V lost 3 bases and J 2 bases, leaving 11 bases between the germline ends. Germline CDR1 and CDR2: KGHSH and LQKENI. The CDR3 loop reads CASSPLAGPYEQYF. The CDR3 nucleotides read TGTGCCAGCTCACCCCTCGCCGGACCCTACGAGCAGTACTTC.

The chain has TRBV7-3 and TRBJ1-6, with a weak D call TRBD1 (5 bases). Trimming removed 3 bases at V and 6 bases at J, with 9 bases between. The CDR3 consists of 14 residues. In germline, CDR1 is SGHTA, CDR2 FQGTGA. This CDR3 reads CASSFERGNSPLHF. CDR3 DNA: TGTGCCAGCAGCTTTGAGAGGGGTAATTCACCCCTCCACTTT.

J is TRBJ2-1 and V is TRBV5-1; 7 bases agree with TRBD1. The CDR3 has 14 amino acids. CDR1 is SGHRS, CDR2 YFSETQ, per germline. Trimming took 5 bases from V and 10 from J; bases not matched to a gene: 12. CDR3 in amino acids: CASSSVDRVGEQFF. The CDR3 nucleotides are TGCGCCAGCAGTTCTGTCGACAGGGTTGGGGAGCAGTTCTTC.

The chain uses TRBV7-2 and TRBJ1-4; D may be TRBD1 (6 bases). V lost 7 bases and J 7 bases, leaving 19 bases between the germline ends. Germline lookup yields CDR1 SGHTA and CDR2 FQGNSA. The CDR3 has 15 residues. CDR3: CASTPGGGLGEKLFF. In nucleotides, the CDR3 is TGTGCCAGCACCCCCGGAGGGGGATTAGGTGAAAAACTGTTTTTT.